A selection of T cell receptor beta chains follows, all from one sample in a study of radiotherapy plus CTLA-4 blockade in lung cancer. The table came from immunoSEQ multiplex PCR; TCRdb's copy has only in-frame clones and leaves some out. This sample has around 38,000 clones, with just over 85% found just once. The specimen was peripheral blood, collected from a patient treated with radiotherapy plus ipilimumab. The receptors originated from a human donor with non-small cell lung cancer whose response to radiotherapy plus ipilimumab could not be evaluated. CDR3s leave out the opening cysteine and the closing phenylalanine or tryptophan. A D gene is named only where the DNA matches it firmly.

j_call,d_call,v_call,cdr3_aa
TRBJ1-1,-,TRBV27,ASSSTARAEAF
TRBJ2-4,TRBD1,TRBV7-9,ASSSGQGIQY
TRBJ2-7,TRBD1,TRBV6-1,ASTDSRGRDEQY
TRBJ2-3,TRBD1,TRBV4-3,ASSQETGAGWVDTQY
TRBJ2-7,-,TRBV6-1,ASRVSGVVQY
TRBJ2-3,TRBD2,TRBV25-1,ASSGEGGTSTDTQY
TRBJ1-4,TRBD1,TRBV2,ASSVKQGFNEKLF
TRBJ1-1,TRBD1,TRBV2,ASTGQGSSNTEAF
TRBJ2-7,TRBD2,TRBV4-2,ASSLGGTSGSYEQY
TRBJ1-5,TRBD1,TRBV6-5,ASSRDSGQPQH
TRBJ2-1,-,TRBV15,ATSRDAVAGHEQF
TRBJ2-1,TRBD2,TRBV6-6,ANRGSGRDEQF
TRBJ2-3,TRBD2,TRBV11-2,ASSLTSASGRTDTQY
TRBJ2-2,-,TRBV5-1,ASSLRTPDRRTGELF
TRBJ1-2,TRBD1,TRBV29-1,SVDGQGGWYGYT
TRBJ2-1,TRBD1,TRBV5-1,ASSLRDSSYNEQF
TRBJ1-2,-,TRBV6-1,ASSEDSYGYT
TRBJ2-1,TRBD2,TRBV6-1,ASSEAGGPYYEQF
TRBJ2-7,-,TRBV7-9,ASSLVSIGPRHRAYEQY
TRBJ2-1,TRBD1,TRBV6-6,ASSLDRGGEQF
TRBJ1-5,-,TRBV21-1,ASSRGQFPHQPQH
TRBJ2-3,TRBD1,TRBV11-2,ASSSNRGGFLNTDTQY
TRBJ2-4,-,TRBV28,ASSQGSAKNIQY
TRBJ1-1,-,TRBV6-1,ASSLGQRNTEAF
TRBJ1-2,-,TRBV29-1,SVSRANYGYT
TRBJ2-5,TRBD2,TRBV5-8,ASSFGGLAGRETQY
TRBJ1-2,-,TRBV28,ASSLVRRSGYT